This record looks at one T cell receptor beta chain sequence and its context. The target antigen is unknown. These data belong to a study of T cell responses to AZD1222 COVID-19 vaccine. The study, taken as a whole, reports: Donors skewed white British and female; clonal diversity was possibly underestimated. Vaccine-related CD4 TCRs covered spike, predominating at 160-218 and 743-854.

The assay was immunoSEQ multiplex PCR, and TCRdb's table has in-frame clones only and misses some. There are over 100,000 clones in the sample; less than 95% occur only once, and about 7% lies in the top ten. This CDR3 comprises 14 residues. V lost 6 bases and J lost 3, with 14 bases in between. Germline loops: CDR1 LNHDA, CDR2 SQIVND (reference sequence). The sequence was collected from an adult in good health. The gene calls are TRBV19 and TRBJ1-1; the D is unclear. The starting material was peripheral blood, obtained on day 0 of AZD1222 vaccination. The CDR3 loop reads CASSSGTVDTEAFF. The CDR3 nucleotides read TGTGCCAGTAGCTCTGGAACGGTAGACACTGAAGCTTTCTTT. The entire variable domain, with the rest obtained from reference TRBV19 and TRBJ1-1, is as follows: DGGITQSPKYLFRKEGQNVTLSCEQNLNHDAMYWYRQDPGQGLRLIYYSQIVNDFQKGDIAEGYSVSREKKESFPLTVTSAQKNPTAFYLCASSSGTVDTEAFFGQGTRLTVV.